This T cell receptor (beta chain) was captured by sequencing in a study of identical twins. Study outcomes and limitations: Cord blood's abundant beta clonotypes had fewer insertions, unlike memory repertoires. Compared with unrelated sharing, twin-shared out-of-frame alpha sequences had more low-probability sequences.

Note on this clonotype: Antigen specificity is unknown.

Germline lookup yields CDR1 SGDLS and CDR2 YYNGEE. Unmatched junction bases numbered 4, after V lost 0 bases and J lost 2 bases. The CDR3 sequence is 15 residues long. TCRdb re-analysed the 5' RACE reads in MiXCR, keeping a single row per CDR3 protein. The sample holds fewer than 900,000 distinct CDR3 sequences, 15% to 20% seen once. These data also formed part of another study, on T cells expressing NK-cell markers. That work contributes: Most of the eight sequenced donors tested HCMV-seropositive; one tested seronegative. The CD3+CD56-NKG2C+ fraction of several donors was also led by these clonotypes.

What was sequenced was PBMCs. The J gene is TRBJ2-7, the V gene TRBV9; 8 bases are a match to TRBD2. The receptor's source is a young woman in good health. CDR3 protein: CASSVAAGDTYEQYF. Here the CDR3 DNA reads TGTGCCAGCAGCGTAGCAGCGGGAGATACCTACGAGCAGTACTTC.